This T cell receptor beta chain was identified in a study of cytomegalovirus exposure and HLA in healthy donors. Study outcomes and limitations: Reportedly, HLA-A and HLA-B alleles of most subjects were accurately predicted from TCR beta. There were around 160 TCR beta chains listed as cytomegalovirus-associated.

Regarding this clone: Its antigen is undetermined.

Researchers ran the PCR with 60 Vbeta and 13 Jbeta primers. Original handling: Later analysis identified 65 million to 80 million unique TCR beta chains, approximately 11 million shared. The protocol was immunoSEQ multiplex PCR, while the TCRdb copy is restricted to in-frame clones and leaves out a portion. The DNA gave D and trimming, while V, J and clone size come from that table. The table includes about 100,000 clones, approximately 70% detected once. The length of the CDR3 is 16 residues. Looked up from germline, CDR1 is SEHNR and CDR2 is FQNEAQ (reference sequence). Trimming stripped 5 bases from V and 0 bases from J, with 16 bases between.

The chain carries TRBV7-9 and TRBJ1-2, with D uncertain. Sample: PBMCs. The sequence was obtained from a woman younger than 35 in good health and CMV-seropositive. The CDR3 spells CASSPPVQRANYGYTF. The DNA for the CDR3 is TGTGCCAGCAGCCCTCCCGTGCAGAGGGCTAACTATGGCTACACCTTC.